The rows below give T cell receptor beta chains drawn from one sample of a study of memory CD4+ T cells and cytomegalovirus serostatus. Produced via immunoSEQ multiplex PCR; TCRdb's table is partial and in-frame only. The table records roughly 60,000 clones, roughly 81% of them present only once. The sequenced material came from memory CD4+ T cells from blood. These receptors all come from an adult in good health and CMV-seronegative. Both conserved end residues are part of each CDR3. Each record gives: V gene, D gene, J gene, clone size, CDR3 DNA, CDR3 protein. The D gene is left open where the match is weak. Where a row states a size, it is once, few, many or the class of an expanded clone; other rows omit it.

TRBV7-2	TRBD1	TRBJ2-7	-	TGTGCCAGCAGAAAGACAGGGGGGGCCTACGAGCAGTACTTC	CASRKTGGAYEQYF
TRBV19	TRBD2	TRBJ2-7	-	TGTGCCAGTAGTATCCAGCGGGAGGCCGAGCAGTACTTC	CASSIQREAEQYF
TRBV6-6	-	TRBJ1-2	-	TGTGCCAGCAGTCTCAGGGGAAACTATGGCTACACCTTC	CASSLRGNYGYTF
TRBV23-1	-	TRBJ1-1	medium-sized	TGCGCCAGCAGTCAAATTGTACCCCTAGAATGGACTGAAGCTTTCTTT	CASSQIVPLEWTEAFF
TRBV29-1	-	TRBJ1-1	few	TGCAGCGTTAGAGAGACAGCGAACACTGAAGCTTTCTTT	CSVRETANTEAFF
TRBV29-1	TRBD1	TRBJ1-5	-	TGCAGCGTTGCGCACCGGGACAGAGCGAAGCCCCAGCATTTT	CSVAHRDRAKPQHF
TRBV11-3	TRBD2	TRBJ2-2	-	TGTGCCAGCAGCGATGCTAGCGGGACGAACACCGGGGAGCTGTTTTTT	CASSDASGTNTGELFF
TRBV7-9	TRBD1	TRBJ2-7	-	TGTGCCAGCAGCTACCGACAGGGGTCCCACGAGCAGTACTTC	CASSYRQGSHEQYF
TRBV11-3	-	TRBJ2-5	-	TGTGCCAGCAGCCCGCGAGCCGAGACCCAGTACTTC	CASSPRAETQYF
TRBV19	-	TRBJ1-5	few	TGTGCCAGTAGTCCGATTTGGGGGAGCAATCAGCCCCAGCATTTT	CASSPIWGSNQPQHF
TRBV30	TRBD1	TRBJ2-7	-	TGTGCCTGGAGTGTCGGGACAGCGGCTAGAGAGCAGTACTTC	CAWSVGTAAREQYF
TRBV29-1	-	TRBJ2-5	few	TGCAGCGTTTGTCTCCGGGGAGCCCCACAAGAGACCCAGTACTTC	CSVCLRGAPQETQYF
TRBV6-1	-	TRBJ2-7	few	TGTGCCAGCAGTGAACCCCGCGAGCAGTACTTC	CASSEPREQYF
TRBV5-1	-	TRBJ1-6	-	TGCGCCAGCAGCTTGGTCACAGGGATCTATTCACCCCTCCACTTT	CASSLVTGIYSPLHF
TRBV28	-	TRBJ2-2	-	TGTGCCAGCAGAACCGGGGCGAACACCGGGGAGCTGTTTTTT	CASRTGANTGELFF
TRBV5-1	-	TRBJ1-2	-	TGCGCCAGCAGCTTTGACACCCTGGGCTACACCTTC	CASSFDTLGYTF
TRBV5-4	-	TRBJ2-2	-	TGTGCCAGCAGCCTCCCCTTATCGAACCTGAACACCGGGGAGCTGTTTTTT	CASSLPLSNLNTGELFF
TRBV28	-	TRBJ1-5	-	TGTGCCAGCAGTTCAGGGGCCCAGCCCCAGCATTTT	CASSSGAQPQHF
TRBV10-1	-	TRBJ2-7	once	TGCGCCAGCAGTTCAGACACCTACGAGCAGTACTTC	CASSSDTYEQYF
TRBV5-4	TRBD2	TRBJ2-3	-	TGTGCCAGCAGTCGTCTCGGGGGGAGTGGGGATACGCAGTATTTT	CASSRLGGSGDTQYF
TRBV13	-	TRBJ1-2	-	TGTGCCAGCAGCTTGACAGGAGTAGGGTATGGCTACACCTTC	CASSLTGVGYGYTF
TRBV6-6	-	TRBJ1-4	-	TGTGCCAGCAGCCGCCAGGGTGGATCTAATGAAAAACTGTTTTTT	CASSRQGGSNEKLFF
TRBV19	TRBD1	TRBJ1-2	few	TGTGCCAGTAGTCTCGGACAGGTTAGGGGTGGCTACACCTTC	CASSLGQVRGGYTF
TRBV29-1	-	TRBJ1-1	-	TGCAGCGTTGAAGATCTCAGGAACACTGAAGCTTTCTTT	CSVEDLRNTEAFF
TRBV6-5	TRBD1	TRBJ1-1	few	TGTGCCAGCAGTTACTCGATGACAGGGCGAGGCACTGAAGCTTTCTTT	CASSYSMTGRGTEAFF
TRBV15	TRBD2	TRBJ2-3	few	TGTGCCACCAGCAGAGATCGCCTAGCGGGAGGAAGAGATACGCAGTATTTT	CATSRDRLAGGRDTQYF
TRBV7-9	TRBD1	TRBJ1-5	few	TGTGCCAGCAGCTTAGAATGGACAGGGGGGTCCGGGCCCCAGCATTTT	CASSLEWTGGSGPQHF
TRBV30	-	TRBJ1-2	-	TGTGCCTTGTTTACGGCTAACTATGGCTACACCTTC	CALFTANYGYTF
TRBV11-3	TRBD2	TRBJ2-2	-	TGTGCCAGCAGCTCGGGGGGGCTTAACACCGGGGAGCTGTTTTTT	CASSSGGLNTGELFF
TRBV27	-	TRBJ2-3	-	TGTGCCAGCAGAACCTACGACAGACGTCGCACAGATACGCAGTATTTT	CASRTYDRRRTDTQYF
TRBV5-1	-	TRBJ2-5	-	TGCGCCAGCAGCGTAACTAGTCCCCTGGAGACCCAGTACTTC	CASSVTSPLETQYF
TRBV20-1	-	TRBJ1-2	-	TGCAGCGCGTTCCGTAGAAAGAGTTGCTTC	CSAFRRKSCF